This entry lists 29 T cell receptor beta chains sequenced from one sample in a study of CD8+ T cells in alopecia areata. RNA extraction and reverse transcription yielded cDNA as sequencing template. Sequencing was performed with immunoSEQ multiplex PCR; in TCRdb, only in-frame clones are kept and a portion is missing. The sample yields under 110,000 clones, 55% to 70% seen once. The sample's treatment: oral pan-JAK inhibitor, 5-10 mg twice daily. The input for sequencing was CD8+ T cells sorted from blood, taken at week 56, from a patient treated with tofacitinib. These receptors were collected from a human donor with alopecia areata.

This sequence joins TRBV6-6 and TRBJ2-1, with D possibly being TRBD1 (6 bases). The CDR3 consists of 13 residues. Germline V gene data show CDR1 as MNHNY and CDR2 as SVGAGI (reference sequence). V lost 5 bases, J lost 5 bases, and 10 bases lay in between. CDR3 in DNA: TGTGCCAGCAGTAAGGGGGTCAACAATGAGCAGTTCTTC. This encodes CASSKGVNNEQFF.

The rearrangement joins TRBV10-3 to TRBJ1-1; unclear D gene. V was shortened by 11 bases and J by 1 base, with 11 bases between the two germline ends. From germline, CDR1 is ENHRY and CDR2 SYGVKD. This CDR3 spans 12 amino acids. This CDR3 is CASMGGNTEAFF. In nucleotides, the CDR3 is TGTGCCTCCATGGGCGGGAACACTGAAGCTTTCTTT.

By share, this clone counts as medium-sized. Other DNA sequences in this specimen translate into the identical CDR3. The rearrangement joins TRBV14 to TRBJ2-3; no definite D call. This CDR3 has 14 amino acids. Germline lookup yields CDR1 SGHDN and CDR2 FVKESK. The V and J ends lost 1 base and 2 bases respectively, with 7 bases between them. CDR3 bases: TGTGCCAGCAGCCAAGGCAGACACACAGATACGCAGTATTTT. Protein product: CASSQGRHTDTQYF.

V and J are TRBV9 and TRBJ2-7; the D call may be TRBD1 or TRBD2 (5 bases each). Between the trimmed V and J ends, which lost 3 bases and 4 bases, there was a span of 14 bases. The length of the CDR3 is 14 residues. Germline V lookup: CDR1 SGDLS, CDR2 YYNGEE. The CDR3 reads CASSESEGPYEQYF. CDR3 coding DNA: TGTGCCAGCAGCGAAAGCGAGGGACCATACGAGCAGTACTTC.

The chain has TRBV30 and TRBJ1-2; 7 bases line up with TRBD1. Per germline, CDR1 GTSNPN and CDR2 SVGIG (reference sequence). V trimming: 0 bases; J trimming: 6 bases; junction bases outside the gene matches: 13. This CDR3 contains 16 residues. CDR3 sequence reads: CAWSVRPGGIVDGYTF. The DNA of the CDR3 is TGTGCCTGGAGTGTACGGCCAGGGGGGATTGTAGATGGCTACACCTTC.

The chain uses TRBV7-9 and TRBJ2-3; 15 bases match TRBD2. This CDR3 spans 19 amino acids. Germline CDR1 and CDR2: SEHNR and FQNEAQ (reference sequence). The V segment lost 4 bases and the J segment 6 bases; nucleotides outside the gene matches: 14. The CDR3 spells CASSSPSGLAGGPGDTQYF. DNA for the CDR3: TGTGCCAGCAGCTCGCCTTCTGGACTAGCGGGGGGGCCGGGGGATACGCAGTATTTT.

J is TRBJ1-2 and V is TRBV23-1, with D unclear. TRBV23-1 is treated as an ORF (open reading frame) with a function not yet certain. V was cut by 0 bases and J by 3 bases, with 14 bases left in between. CDR3 length: 16 residues. CDR3 DNA: TGCGCCAGCAGTCAATCGGGCCGAGTAGAAGACTATGGCTACACCTTC. As protein: CASSQSGRVEDYGYTF.

This clone was seen only a few times. The chain uses TRBV27 and TRBJ2-1; 7 bases fit TRBD2. Germline V gene sequence: CDR1 MNHEY, CDR2 SMNVEV (reference sequence). The CDR3 has 17 amino acids. The ends lost 3 bases at V and 5 bases at J; junction bases unmatched: 13. The CDR3 sequence is CASSFSSAGESHNEQFF. In nucleotides, the CDR3 is TGTGCCAGCAGTTTTAGTTCGGCGGGAGAATCGCACAATGAGCAGTTCTTC.

The chain uses TRBV2 and TRBJ1-4; D perhaps matches TRBD1 (6 bases). Germline V gene sequence: CDR1 SNHLY, CDR2 FYNNEI. The CDR3 sequence is 16 residues long. With 5 bases removed from V and 7 bases from J, the gap between germline ends came to 20 bases. CDR3 bases: TGTGCCAGCAGTCCCCCCCGCCGGGCCAGGGGTGAAAAACTGTTTTTT. Its translation is CASSPPRRARGEKLFF. Full variable domain (remainder filled in from reference TRBV2 and TRBJ1-4): EPEVTQTPSHQVTQMGQEVILRCVPISNHLYFYWYRQILGQKVEFLVSFYNNEISEKSEIFDDQFSVERPDGSNFTLKIRSTKLEDSAMYFCASSPPRRARGEKLFFGSGTQLSVL.

The chain joins TRBV18 to TRBJ2-3; no clear D gene. V gave up 6 bases and J gave up 4 bases, with 8 bases separating them. CDR1 is KGHSH and CDR2 is LQKENI in the germline V gene. CDR3 length: 12 amino acids. The CDR3, as DNA: TGTGCCAGCTCCCGCGAGGCAGATACGCAGTATTTT. Translation gives CASSREADTQYF.

V and J are TRBV4-1 and TRBJ2-3; maybe TRBD2 (7 bases). Between the trimmed V and J ends, which lost 4 bases and 0 bases, there was a span of 14 bases. The CDR3 loop spans 16 amino acids. Germline CDR1 reads MGHRA; CDR2 reads YSYEKL. DNA for the CDR3: TGCGCCAGCAGCCGACGGGGGGCAGACAGCACAGATACGCAGTATTTT. Protein product: CASSRRGADSTDTQYF.

In DNA, the CDR3 is TGTGCCAGCAGGGCAGGTCGCGGCTACACCTTC. This gives the protein CASRAGRGYTF. The J gene is TRBJ1-2, the V gene TRBV27; D unclear. The CDR3 spans 11 residues. V was pared by 6 bases and J by 8 bases, with 10 bases between. Germline CDR1 and CDR2: MNHEY and SMNVEV (reference sequence).

The chain joins TRBV28 to TRBJ1-5; TRBD1 might be the D (5 bases). Trimming took off 5 bases at V and 7 bases at J, with 24 bases between the two ends. Germline CDR1 reads MDHEN; CDR2 reads SYDVKM. CDR3 size: 17 residues. The CDR3 protein is CASSPYGTGGDRQPQHF. DNA of the CDR3: TGTGCCAGCAGTCCATACGGGACCGGGGGTGATAGGCAGCCCCAGCATTTT.

This clone was detected a few times. The genes are TRBV11-2 and TRBJ2-6; D perhaps matches TRBD1 (6 bases). CDR1 and CDR2 from the germline V gene are SGHAT and FQNNGV. Trimming stripped 4 bases from V and 2 bases from J, with 9 bases between. This CDR3 has 15 amino acids. CDR3 nucleotide sequence: TGTGCCAGCAGCTCCAGGGGCCCTGGGGCCAACGTCCTGACTTTC. Protein sequence: CASSSRGPGANVLTF.

This clone was seen more than once but under ten times. This chain connects TRBV27 to TRBJ2-1; a weak D match, TRBD1 (5 bases). The germline gives CDR1 MNHEY, CDR2 SMNVEV (reference sequence). V was pared by 5 bases and J by 9 bases, with 14 bases between. This CDR3 region has 13 residues. In DNA, the CDR3 is TGTGCCAGCAGTATCATCACAGGTAGTGAGCAGTTCTTC. Its translation: CASSIITGSEQFF.

The V call is TRBV2, the J call TRBJ1-6; the D is unclear. V was shortened by 4 bases and J by 0 bases, with 13 bases between the two germline ends. Germline V gene lookup returns CDR1 SNHLY and CDR2 FYNNEI. CDR3 length equals 17 residues. CDR3 sequence reads: CASSARPLSSYNSPLHF. CDR3 coding DNA: TGTGCCAGCAGTGCCAGACCGCTAAGCTCCTATAATTCACCCCTCCACTTT.

This clone was picked up a small number of times. The J gene is TRBJ2-1, the V gene TRBV6-5, with 7 bases fitting TRBD1. CDR3 length: 14 amino acids. CDR1 is MNHEY, CDR2 SVGAGI, per germline. J lost 9 bases, V lost 5 bases, and 10 bases had no gene match. CDR3: CASSTDRENFEQFF. The CDR3 bases are TGTGCCAGCAGTACCGACAGGGAAAACTTTGAGCAGTTCTTC.

This clone was counted only a few times. The chain combines TRBV5-6 with TRBJ1-2; TRBD1 might be the D (6 bases). This CDR3 has 14 residues. Germline V lookup: CDR1 SGHDT, CDR2 YYEEEE. With 4 bases removed from V and 7 bases from J, the gap between germline ends came to 17 bases. The CDR3 bases are TGTGCCAGCAGCATCGGACAGTCTCCTATTGGCTACACCTTC. Protein sequence: CASSIGQSPIGYTF.

This clone was detected only a few times. This chain links TRBV13 with TRBJ1-1, with 7 bases aligning to TRBD1. Germline V gene lookup returns CDR1 PRHDT and CDR2 FYEKMQ (reference sequence). V shed 4 bases and J 0 bases; nucleotides not matched to a gene: 11. The CDR3 consists of 17 residues. CDR3 region: CASSSRRTGEMNTEAFF. The CDR3 DNA is TGTGCCAGCAGCTCCCGGAGGACAGGAGAGATGAACACTGAAGCTTTCTTT.

The V call is TRBV4-1, the J call TRBJ1-2; unclear D gene. This CDR3 spans 13 amino acids. V was clipped by 0 bases and J by 8 bases, with 10 bases between them. Germline-derived CDR1 and CDR2 are MGHRA and YSYEKL. The CDR3 reads CASSQEDLWGYTF. In nucleotides, the CDR3 is TGCGCCAGCAGCCAAGAGGACCTCTGGGGCTACACCTTC.

This clone was recorded a few times. The V and J genes are TRBV5-6 and TRBJ2-1; D gene unclear. Per the germline V gene, CDR1 is SGHDT and CDR2 is YYEEEE. The CDR3 is 11 amino acids. The V end lost 7 bases, the J end lost 7 bases, and 9 bases lay between the germline ends. CDR3 sequence: CASVLGNEQFF. The CDR3 DNA sequence: TGTGCCAGCGTTCTGGGGAATGAGCAGTTCTTC. The full variable domain, completed using reference TRBV5-6 and TRBJ2-1, is DAGVTQSPTHLIKTRGQQVTLRCSPKSGHDTVSWYQQALGQGPQFIFQYYEEEERQRGNFPDRFSGHQFPNYSSELNVNALLLGDSALYLCASVLGNEQFFGPGTRLTVL.

The chain couples TRBV9 to TRBJ1-2; no definite D call. From germline, CDR1 is SGDLS and CDR2 YYNGEE. CDR3 length: 16 amino acids. V was clipped by 4 bases and J by 4 bases, with 20 bases between them. CDR3: CASSPHVEQQPYGYTF. As DNA, the CDR3 is TGTGCCAGCAGCCCTCACGTTGAGCAACAACCCTATGGCTACACCTTC.

The chain recombines TRBV27 with TRBJ2-7; D might be TRBD1 or TRBD2, each matching 6 bases. CDR1 and CDR2 (germline): MNHEY, SMNVEV (reference sequence). The V end lost 5 bases, the J end lost 13 bases, and 24 bases lay between the germline ends. This CDR3 region has 14 residues. CDR3 in amino acids: CASSPLVGGPYLYF. The CDR3 nucleotides read TGTGCCAGCAGTCCATTAGTAGGGGGGCCCTACCTCTACTTC.

This clone appeared a single time. The chain uses TRBV30 and TRBJ1-6; D unresolved. Looked up from germline, CDR1 is GTSNPN and CDR2 is SVGIG (reference sequence). Trimming cost V 1 base and J 0 bases, with 13 bases left between them. This CDR3 has 17 residues. The CDR3 DNA sequence: TGTGCCTGGAGTGAAGGACGGTTGAGCTCCTATAATTCACCCCTCCACTTT. Translated, it gives CAWSEGRLSSYNSPLHF.

This clone was found once. The chain has TRBV5-1 and TRBJ2-7, with a tentative D call TRBD1 (6 bases). The V end was cut by 5 bases, the J end by 2 bases, with 11 bases between. From germline, CDR1 is SGHRS and CDR2 YFSETQ. The CDR3 runs 13 residues. Written as DNA, the CDR3 is TGCGCCAGCAGAGAAACAGGGACCTACGAGCAGTACTTC. Amino acid sequence: CASRETGTYEQYF.

The chain recombines TRBV5-6 with TRBJ2-5; D could derive from TRBD1 or TRBD2 (5 bases each). Germline values: CDR1 SGHDT, CDR2 YYEEEE. This CDR3 has 15 residues. Trimming cost V 1 base and J 2 bases, with 12 bases left between them. CDR3 nucleotides: TGTGCCAGCAGCTTGTCCGGGGCGTGGCAAGAGACCCAGTACTTC. It is translated as CASSLSGAWQETQYF.

This chain joins TRBV7-2 and TRBJ2-5; tentative D call: TRBD1 (6 bases). The CDR3 is 15 residues long. Germline loops: CDR1 SGHTA, CDR2 FQGNSA. V shed 2 bases and J shed 5 bases, with 15 bases lying between them. This CDR3 reads CASSLTSGDAETQYF. The CDR3 nucleotides are TGTGCCAGCAGCTTAACGTCAGGGGATGCGGAGACCCAGTACTTC.

This clone was recorded once. This chain links TRBV4-1 with TRBJ2-7, with unresolved D. The CDR3 covers 12 residues. V lost 1 base to trimming and J lost 6 bases, with 7 bases between them. Looked up from germline, CDR1 is MGHRA and CDR2 is YSYEKL. The CDR3 here is CASSQGAREQYF. The CDR3 coding sequence is TGCGCCAGCAGCCAAGGGGCACGCGAGCAGTACTTC.

The chain recombines TRBV6-1 with TRBJ2-3, with 8 bases aligning to TRBD2. The germline CDR1 and CDR2 sequences are MNHNS and SASEGT. J was trimmed by 2 bases and V by 7 bases; bases with no gene match: 5. The CDR3 totals 14 residues. DNA of the CDR3: TGTGCCAGCATTCGCGGGGGGCCCACAGATACGCAGTATTTT. Its protein is CASIRGGPTDTQYF.